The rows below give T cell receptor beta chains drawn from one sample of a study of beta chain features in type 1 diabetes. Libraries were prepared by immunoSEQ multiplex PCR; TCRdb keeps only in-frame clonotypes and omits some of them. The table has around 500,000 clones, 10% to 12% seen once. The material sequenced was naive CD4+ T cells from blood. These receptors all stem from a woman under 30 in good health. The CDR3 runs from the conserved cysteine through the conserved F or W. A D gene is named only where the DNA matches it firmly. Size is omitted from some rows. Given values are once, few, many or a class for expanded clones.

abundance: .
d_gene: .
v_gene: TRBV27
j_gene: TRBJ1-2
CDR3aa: CASSSAPGRTNYGYTF
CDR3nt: TGTGCCAGCAGTTCGGCCCCCGGCAGGACTAACTATGGCTACACCTTC

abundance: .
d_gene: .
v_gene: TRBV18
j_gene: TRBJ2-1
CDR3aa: CASSPPQVYNEQFF
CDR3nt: TGTGCCAGCTCACCACCCCAAGTTTACAATGAGCAGTTCTTC

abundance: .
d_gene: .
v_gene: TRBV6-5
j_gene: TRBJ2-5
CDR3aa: CASLRSTNARETQYF
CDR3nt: TGTGCCAGCCTCCGGAGTACCAACGCTCGGGAGACCCAGTACTTC

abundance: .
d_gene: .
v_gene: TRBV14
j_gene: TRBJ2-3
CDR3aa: CASSPGRRDPTDTQYF
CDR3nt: TGTGCCAGCAGCCCGGGCCGCCGGGACCCTACAGATACGCAGTATTTT

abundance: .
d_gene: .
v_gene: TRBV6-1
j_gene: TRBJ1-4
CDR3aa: CASSLATNEKLFF
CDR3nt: TGTGCCAGCTCCCTCGCAACTAATGAAAAACTGTTTTTT

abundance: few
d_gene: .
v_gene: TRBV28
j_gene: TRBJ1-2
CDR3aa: CASSRQLNYGYTF
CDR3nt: TGTGCCAGCAGCCGACAGCTTAACTATGGCTACACCTTC

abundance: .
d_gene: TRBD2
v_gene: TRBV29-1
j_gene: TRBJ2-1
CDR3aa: CSAQRGGRAWYEQFF
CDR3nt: TGCAGCGCTCAGAGGGGCGGGAGGGCCTGGTATGAGCAGTTCTTC

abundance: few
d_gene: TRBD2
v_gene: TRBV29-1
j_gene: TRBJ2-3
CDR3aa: CSVAGLAGAADTQYF
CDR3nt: TGCAGCGTAGCGGGACTAGCGGGAGCTGCAGATACGCAGTATTTT

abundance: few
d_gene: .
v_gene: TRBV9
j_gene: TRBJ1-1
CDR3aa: CASSSDLRGRALNTEAFF
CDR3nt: TGTGCCAGCAGCTCCGACTTGAGGGGGAGGGCATTGAACACTGAAGCTTTCTTT

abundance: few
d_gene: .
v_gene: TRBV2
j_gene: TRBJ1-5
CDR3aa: CASSEGAPGQPQHF
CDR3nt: TGTGCCAGCAGTGAGGGGGCGCCAGGACAGCCCCAGCATTTT

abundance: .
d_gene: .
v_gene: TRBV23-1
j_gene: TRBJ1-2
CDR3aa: CASSQSIRDGNGYTF
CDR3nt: TGCGCCAGCAGTCAATCGATCCGGGACGGCAATGGCTACACCTTC

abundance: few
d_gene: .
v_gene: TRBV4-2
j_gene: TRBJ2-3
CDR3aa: CASSASAHTDTQYF
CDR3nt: TGTGCCAGCAGCGCTAGCGCGCACACAGATACGCAGTATTTT

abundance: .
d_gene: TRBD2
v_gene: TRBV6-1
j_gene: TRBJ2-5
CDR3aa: CASSGRRLARAQETQYF
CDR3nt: TGTGCCAGCAGTGGTCGGCGACTAGCGAGGGCCCAAGAGACCCAGTACTTC

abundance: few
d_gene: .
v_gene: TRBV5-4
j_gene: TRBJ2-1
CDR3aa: CASSLFLGFEQFF
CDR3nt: TGTGCCAGCAGCCTTTTCCTAGGGTTTGAGCAGTTCTTC

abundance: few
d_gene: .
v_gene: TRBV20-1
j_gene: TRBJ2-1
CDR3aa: CSAARNEQFF
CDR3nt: TGCAGTGCCGCCCGTAATGAGCAGTTCTTC

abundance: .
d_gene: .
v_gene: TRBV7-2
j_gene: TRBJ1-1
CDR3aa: CASSLTGSGTEAFF
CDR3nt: TGTGCCAGCAGCTTAACAGGTAGTGGGACTGAAGCTTTCTTT

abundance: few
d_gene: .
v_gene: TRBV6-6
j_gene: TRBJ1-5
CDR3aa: CASSYSRGADNQPQHF
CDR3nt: TGTGCCAGCAGTTACTCGCGAGGGGCAGACAATCAGCCCCAGCATTTT

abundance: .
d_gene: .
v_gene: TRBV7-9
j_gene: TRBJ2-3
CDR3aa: CASSSGLVSTDTQYF
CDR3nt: TGTGCCAGCAGCTCGGGACTCGTAAGCACAGATACGCAGTATTTT